These 22 T cell receptor beta chains share one sample of origin, sequenced in a study of cytomegalovirus exposure and HLA in healthy donors. Researchers ran the PCR with 60 Vbeta and 13 Jbeta primers. Produced via immunoSEQ multiplex PCR; TCRdb's table is partial and in-frame only. Here the sample spans 90,000 to 110,000 clones, roughly 15% being singletons. The source material was PBMCs. The receptors come from a female donor in good health and CMV-seronegative.

The chain links TRBV6-5 to TRBJ2-7, with 9 bases matching TRBD1. The length of the CDR3 is 15 residues. V shed 2 bases and J 9 bases; nucleotides not matched to a gene: 11. CDR1 is MNHEY, CDR2 SVGAGI, per germline. The chain's CDR3 is CASSYPTGGAEVQYF. In DNA, the CDR3 is TGTGCCAGCAGTTACCCGACAGGGGGGGCTGAGGTGCAGTACTTC.

The chain joins TRBV4-3 to TRBJ2-2; 16 bases agree with TRBD2. V was pared by 3 bases and J by 6 bases, with 1 base of the junction left unmatched. Germline loops: CDR1 LGHNA, CDR2 YSLEER. The CDR3 contains 16 residues. The CDR3 nucleotides read TGCGCCAGCAGCCAGGGACTAGCGGGAGGGGCCGGGGAGCTGTTTTTT. As protein: CASSQGLAGGAGELFF.

The rearrangement links TRBV7-2 to TRBJ2-5; D might be TRBD1 (6 bases). The germline CDR1 and CDR2 sequences are SGHTA and FQGNSA. V was clipped by 0 bases and J by 5 bases, with 10 bases between them. The CDR3 loop spans 14 amino acids. The DNA of the CDR3 is TGTGCCAGCAGCTTAGCAGGGGGTTGGGAGACCCAGTACTTC. It codes for CASSLAGGWETQYF.

This clone was observed a handful of times. This chain links TRBV6-6 with TRBJ2-2; D unclear. CDR3 length equals 14 residues. V shed 2 bases and J shed 3 bases, with 7 bases lying between them. Germline CDR1 is MNHNY and CDR2 is SVGAGI (reference sequence). CDR3 sequence reads: CASSYPSDTGELFF. CDR3 coding DNA: TGTGCCAGCAGTTACCCCTCCGACACCGGGGAGCTGTTTTTT.

The sample holds many counts of this clone. The rearrangement joins TRBV19 to TRBJ1-1; 8 bases line up with TRBD1. The CDR3 has 15 residues. After removal of 6 bases from V and 1 base from J, the junction contained 7 bases not matched to a gene. Germline V lookup: CDR1 LNHDA, CDR2 SQIVND (reference sequence). CDR3 in amino acids: CASSPHRGGNTEAFF. As DNA, the CDR3 is TGTGCCAGTAGCCCACACAGGGGGGGGAACACTGAAGCTTTCTTT.

The chain uses TRBV13 and TRBJ2-7, with TRBD2 as a possible D gene (6 bases). The V gene lost 4 bases and the J gene lost 4 bases, with 17 bases spanning the gap. The CDR3 has 15 residues. Germline assignment: CDR1 PRHDT and CDR2 FYEKMQ (reference sequence). Written as DNA, the CDR3 is TGTGCCAGCAGCTCAACCCACATCGGGAGATACGAGCAGTACTTC. Residues: CASSSTHIGRYEQYF.

J is TRBJ1-1 and V is TRBV2; TRBD1 agrees at 10 bases. Trimming took 10 bases from V and 1 from J; bases not matched to a gene: 6. This CDR3 contains 14 residues. The germline V gene encodes CDR1 SNHLY and CDR2 FYNNEI. The CDR3 sequence is CATPGQGTNTEAFF. The CDR3 DNA follows: TGTGCCACCCCGGGACAGGGGACGAACACTGAAGCTTTCTTT.

This clone was seen a handful of times. For the CDR3, the DNA is TGTGCCAGCAGCTCCCCCGGGACAGGGGGGCATGGCTACACCTTC. It codes for CASSSPGTGGHGYTF. This chain uses TRBV7-9 with TRBJ1-2, with TRBD1 matching 11 bases. Germline V gene lookup returns CDR1 SEHNR and CDR2 FQNEAQ (reference sequence). This CDR3 region has 15 residues. The trim removed 4 bases at V and 6 bases at J, leaving 7 bases unmatched.

This chain connects TRBV21-1 to TRBJ2-4; the tabulated D call, TRBD1, remains unverified against the DNA. TRBV21-1 is reported as a pseudogene. There are 18 residues in the CDR3. CDR3 sequence reads: CASSRDRGCSGSKNIQYF. CDR3 bases: TGTGCCAGCAGCCGGGACAGGGGTTGTTCTGGGTCCAAAAACATTCAGTACTTC.

The chain carries TRBV5-6 and TRBJ1-1; D may be TRBD1 (6 bases). Germline loops: CDR1 SGHDT, CDR2 YYEEEE. This CDR3 is built from 13 residues. Trimming stripped 1 base from V and 7 bases from J, with 11 bases between. CDR3 in DNA: TGTGCCAGCAGCTTGATACAGGGCCGTGAAGCTTTCTTT. Translating it yields CASSLIQGREAFF.

V usage is TRBV7-2 and J usage is TRBJ2-7, with D possibly matching TRBD2 (6 bases). The CDR3 length is 16 residues. The V end was cut by 1 base, the J end by 6 bases, with 19 bases between. The germline gives CDR1 SGHTA, CDR2 FQGNSA. The CDR3 DNA reads TGTGCCAGCAGCTTAGGGGCGGGGCCCGACCATGGCGAGCAGTACTTC. Protein: CASSLGAGPDHGEQYF.

There are a few counts of this clone. This chain connects TRBV13 to TRBJ2-2; D call uncertain. Trimming stripped 4 bases from V and 6 bases from J, with 18 bases between. The CDR3 sequence is 16 residues long. Germline CDR1 reads PRHDT; CDR2 reads FYEKMQ (reference sequence). CDR3 nucleotides: TGTGCCAGCAGCTCCCTAGAGGATTATTCCGCCGGGGAGCTGTTTTTT. Amino acid sequence: CASSSLEDYSAGELFF. The whole variable domain, remainder taken from reference TRBV13 and TRBJ2-2, is AAGVIQSPRHLIKEKRETATLKCYPIPRHDTVYWYQQGPGQDPQFLISFYEKMQSDKGSIPDRFSAQQFSDYHSELNMSSLELGDSALYFCASSSLEDYSAGELFFGEGSRLTVL.

The V call is TRBV7-2, the J call TRBJ1-5, with 8 bases identical to TRBD1. Trimming at V came to 5 bases and at J to 4 bases, leaving 7 bases not matched to a gene. Germline-derived CDR1 and CDR2 are SGHTA and FQGNSA. The CDR3 extends over 15 amino acids. The DNA of the CDR3 is TGTGCCAGCAGCCCTCGGACAGGGCAGAATCAGCCCCAGCATTTT. Amino acids: CASSPRTGQNQPQHF.

The rearrangement links TRBV5-4 to TRBJ2-7; the D gene is possibly TRBD1 (6 bases). Trimming took 3 bases from V and 0 from J, leaving 13 bases between them. The CDR3 covers 15 residues. The germline V gene has CDR1 SGHNT and CDR2 YYREEE (reference sequence). CDR3 nucleotide sequence: TGTGCCAGCAGCTCCCGGGACAAGAGCTCCTACGAGCAGTACTTC. Translating gives CASSSRDKSSYEQYF.

In this sample, this clone turned up a few times. The genes are TRBV29-1 and TRBJ1-3; a possible D gene is TRBD1 (5 bases). Germline CDR1 reads SQVTM; CDR2 reads ANQGSEA. CDR3 length: 12 residues. The V gene lost 7 bases and the J gene lost 0 bases, with 7 bases spanning the gap. CDR3 in DNA: TGCAGCGGGGGCCACTCTGGAAACACCATATATTTT. Encoded protein: CSGGHSGNTIYF. The full variable domain, in which reference TRBV29-1 and TRBJ1-3 provide the parts outside the CDR3, is SAVISQKPSRDICQRGTSLTIQCQVDSQVTMMFWYRQQPGQSLTLIATANQGSEATYESGFVIDKFPISRPNLTFSTLTVSNMSPEDSSIYLCSGGHSGNTIYFGEGSWLTVV.

Only a few counts were recorded for this clone. The V and J genes are TRBV28 and TRBJ1-1; tentative D call: TRBD1 (6 bases). From germline, CDR1 is MDHEN and CDR2 SYDVKM. The V end was cut by 8 bases, the J end by 4 bases, with 11 bases between. The CDR3 is 12 amino acids. DNA of the CDR3: TGTGCCAGCTCTCAAGGGGGCACTGAAGCTTTCTTT. Protein product: CASSQGGTEAFF.

V usage is TRBV4-3 and J usage is TRBJ2-3, with 8 bases matching TRBD2. The CDR3 contains 13 residues. CDR1 LGHNA and CDR2 YSLEER come from the germline V gene. V shed 4 bases and J 7 bases; nucleotides not matched to a gene: 4. The CDR3 sequence is CASSRASGYTQYF. CDR3 nucleotides: TGCGCCAGCAGCCGAGCTAGCGGGTATACGCAGTATTTT.

The V and J genes are TRBV2 and TRBJ2-7; TRBD1 agrees at 10 bases. After removal of 3 bases from V and 6 bases from J, the junction contained 5 bases not matched to a gene. Germline loops: CDR1 SNHLY, CDR2 FYNNEI. The CDR3 is 14 residues long. In nucleotides, the CDR3 is TGTGCCAGCAGTGAGTGGGACAGGGGCGGCGAGCAGTACTTC. Its protein is CASSEWDRGGEQYF. Filled out from reference TRBV2 and TRBJ2-7, the complete variable domain reads EPEVTQTPSHQVTQMGQEVILRCVPISNHLYFYWYRQILGQKVEFLVSFYNNEISEKSEIFDDQFSVERPDGSNFTLKIRSTKLEDSAMYFCASSEWDRGGEQYFGPGTRLTVT.

The rearrangement joins TRBV5-5 to TRBJ1-4, with TRBD1 matching over 10 bases. The CDR3 runs 15 residues. The germline V gene has CDR1 SGHKS and CDR2 YYEKEE (reference sequence). After removal of 3 bases from V and 4 bases from J, the junction contained 3 bases not matched to a gene. The CDR3 DNA reads as TGTGCCAGCAGCTGGGGGACAGGGGTTAATGAAAAACTGTTTTTT. Encoded protein: CASSWGTGVNEKLFF.

As to this clone: The junction departs from the called germline gene at one end, perhaps through a read error. V and J are TRBV11-2 and TRBJ2-7; D gene unclear. Germline-derived CDR1 and CDR2 are SGHAT and FQNNGV. The CDR3 sequence is 14 residues long. The DNA of the CDR3 is TGTGCCAGCAGCTTAGTTGGCCCGAGGTACGGGCAGTACTTC. It is translated as CASSLVGPRYGQYF.

V usage is TRBV5-5 and J usage is TRBJ2-7; TRBD2 matches at 8 bases. Per germline, CDR1 SGHKS and CDR2 YYEKEE (reference sequence). The CDR3 loop spans 15 amino acids. After removal of 7 bases from V and 5 bases from J, the junction contained 14 bases not matched to a gene. The CDR3 region has the DNA TGTGCCAGCTCAGCGGGCAGCGGGAGTAGAGACGAGCAGTACTTC. It codes for CASSAGSGSRDEQYF. The variable domain in full, completed from reference TRBV5-5 and TRBJ2-7, reads DAGVTQSPTHLIKTRGQQVTLRCSPISGHKSVSWYQQVLGQGPQFIFQYYEKEERGRGNFPDRFSARQFPNYSSELNVNALLLGDSALYLCASSAGSGSRDEQYFGPGTRLTVT.

This chain connects TRBV7-3 to TRBJ2-1; 7 positions agree with TRBD1. This CDR3 has 16 residues. The germline CDR1 and CDR2 sequences are SGHTA and FQGTGA. The ends lost 5 bases at V and 5 bases at J; junction bases unmatched: 12. The CDR3 coding sequence is TGTGCCAGCAGCCACATACCGGGACAGTACAACAATGAGCAGTTCTTC. Its translation is CASSHIPGQYNNEQFF.